This T cell receptor (beta chain) was profiled in a study of response to subunit inactivated influenza vaccine. V dropped 0 bases and J dropped 4; count of bases not matched to a gene: 8. The length of the CDR3 is 16 residues. Germline CDR1 DFQATT, CDR2 SNEGSKA (reference sequence). TCRdb passed the RT-PCR reads through MiXCR, listing each CDR3 protein once. This repertoire shows some 570,000 distinct CDR3 sequences, 11% found once; its top ten account for approximately 10%. This same sample was also taken into another study, of T cells expressing NK-cell markers. As reported in that work: Generation of TCR beta cDNA was performed by 5'RACE template switching incorporating UMIs. From sorted CD3+CD56+NKG2C+, CD3+CD56+NKG2C- and CD3+CD56-NKG2C+ T cells came the TCR beta repertoires. Several experiments added an anti-gamma-delta TCR antibody to sort only alpha-beta TCR T cells. For over five donors, the dominant NKG2C+ clonotypes made up roughly 1.0-7.5% of their CD8+ T cells. For four donors, these clonotypes were likewise the leading ones in the CD3+CD56-NKG2C+ fraction.

Sequencing used PBMCs from blood, obtained on the day of vaccination. The chain uses TRBV20-1 and TRBJ2-2; 7 bases are shared with TRBD2. This receptor was obtained from a man aged 50 to 60 who received an inactivated influenza vaccine. CDR3 region: CSARDRLWGGTGELFF. CDR3 nucleotide sequence: TGCAGTGCTAGAGATCGACTTTGGGGGGGCACCGGGGAGCTGTTTTTT.